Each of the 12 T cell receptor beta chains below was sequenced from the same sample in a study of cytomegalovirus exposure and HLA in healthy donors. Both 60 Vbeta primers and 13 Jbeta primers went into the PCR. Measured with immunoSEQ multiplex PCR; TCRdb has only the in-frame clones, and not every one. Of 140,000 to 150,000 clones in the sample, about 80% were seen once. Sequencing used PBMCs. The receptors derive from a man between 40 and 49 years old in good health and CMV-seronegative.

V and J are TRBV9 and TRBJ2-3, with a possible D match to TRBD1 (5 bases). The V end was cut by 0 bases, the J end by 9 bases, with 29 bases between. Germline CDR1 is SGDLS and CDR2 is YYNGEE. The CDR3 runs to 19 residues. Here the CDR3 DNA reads TGTGCCAGCAGCGTAGGGGTTTGGGGCTACTTAGAGGATGGAGACACGCAGTATTTT. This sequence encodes CASSVGVWGYLEDGDTQYF. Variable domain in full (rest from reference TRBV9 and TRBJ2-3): DSGVTQTPKHLITATGQRVTLRCSPRSGDLSVYWYQQSLDQGLQFLIQYYNGEERAKGNILERFSAQQFPDLHSELNLSSLELGDSALYFCASSVGVWGYLEDGDTQYFGPGTRLTVL.

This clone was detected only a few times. The CDR3, as DNA: TGTGCCAGCAGCCACGGGACAAATTATCAAGAGACCCAGTACTTC. As protein: CASSHGTNYQETQYF. The V call is TRBV6-1, the J call TRBJ2-5; perhaps TRBD1 as D (6 bases). Between the trimmed V and J ends, which lost 6 bases and 2 bases, there was a span of 16 bases. CDR3 size: 15 residues. Germline V gives CDR1 MNHNS, CDR2 SASEGT.

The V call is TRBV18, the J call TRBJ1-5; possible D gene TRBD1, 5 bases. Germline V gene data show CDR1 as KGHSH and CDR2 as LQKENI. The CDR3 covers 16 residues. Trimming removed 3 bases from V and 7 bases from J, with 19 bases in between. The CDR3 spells CASSPLDRAGYQPQHF. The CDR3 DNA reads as TGTGCCAGCTCACCTCTCGACAGAGCGGGTTACCAGCCCCAGCATTTT.

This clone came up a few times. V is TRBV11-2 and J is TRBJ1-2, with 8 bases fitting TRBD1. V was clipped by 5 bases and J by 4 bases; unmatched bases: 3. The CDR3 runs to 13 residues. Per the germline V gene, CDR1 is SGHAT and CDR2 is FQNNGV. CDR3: CASSLQGGYGYTF. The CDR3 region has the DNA TGTGCCAGCAGCCTACAGGGGGGCTATGGCTACACCTTC.

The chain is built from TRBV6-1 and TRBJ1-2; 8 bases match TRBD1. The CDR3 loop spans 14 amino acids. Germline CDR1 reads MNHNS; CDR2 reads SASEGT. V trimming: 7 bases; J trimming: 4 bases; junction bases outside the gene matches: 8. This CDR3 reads CASTSDREVYGYTF. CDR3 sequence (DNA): TGTGCCAGCACCTCGGACAGGGAAGTCTATGGCTACACCTTC.

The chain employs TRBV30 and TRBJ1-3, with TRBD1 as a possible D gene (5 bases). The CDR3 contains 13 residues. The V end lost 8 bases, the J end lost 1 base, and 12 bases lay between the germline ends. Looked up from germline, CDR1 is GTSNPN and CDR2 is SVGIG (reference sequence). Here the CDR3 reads CAHTGGSGNTIYF. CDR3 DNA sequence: TGTGCCCACACCGGGGGGTCTGGAAACACCATATATTTT.

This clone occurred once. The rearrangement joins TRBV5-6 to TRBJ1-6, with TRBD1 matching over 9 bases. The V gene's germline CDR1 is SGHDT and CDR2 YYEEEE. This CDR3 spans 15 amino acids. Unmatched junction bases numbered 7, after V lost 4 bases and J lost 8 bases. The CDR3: CASSQGDRDDSPLHF. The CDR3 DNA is TGTGCCAGCAGCCAGGGGGACAGGGACGATTCACCCCTCCACTTT.

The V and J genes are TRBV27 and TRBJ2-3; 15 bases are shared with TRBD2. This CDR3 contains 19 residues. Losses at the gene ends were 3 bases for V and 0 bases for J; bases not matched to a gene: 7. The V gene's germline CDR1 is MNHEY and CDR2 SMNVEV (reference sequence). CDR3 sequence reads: CASSFGLAGGYFSTDTQYF. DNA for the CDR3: TGTGCCAGCAGTTTCGGACTAGCGGGGGGGTACTTTAGCACAGATACGCAGTATTTT.

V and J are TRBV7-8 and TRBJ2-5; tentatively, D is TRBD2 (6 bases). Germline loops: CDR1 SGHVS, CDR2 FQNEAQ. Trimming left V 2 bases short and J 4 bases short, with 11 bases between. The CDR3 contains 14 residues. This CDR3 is CASSLYLGGETQYF. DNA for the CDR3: TGTGCCAGCAGCTTATATTTGGGGGGAGAGACCCAGTACTTC.

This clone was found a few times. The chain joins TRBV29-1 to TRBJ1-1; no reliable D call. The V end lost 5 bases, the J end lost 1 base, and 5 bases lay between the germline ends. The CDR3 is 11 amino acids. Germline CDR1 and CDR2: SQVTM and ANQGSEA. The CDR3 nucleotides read TGCAGCGTTTGGCAGAACACTGAAGCTTTCTTT. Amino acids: CSVWQNTEAFF.

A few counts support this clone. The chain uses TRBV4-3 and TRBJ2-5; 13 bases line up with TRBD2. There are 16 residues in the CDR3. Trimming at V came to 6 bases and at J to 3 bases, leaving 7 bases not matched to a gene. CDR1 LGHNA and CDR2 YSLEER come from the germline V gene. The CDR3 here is CASSQSGLAGKETQYF. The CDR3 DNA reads TGCGCCAGCAGTCAGTCGGGACTAGCGGGGAAAGAGACCCAGTACTTC.

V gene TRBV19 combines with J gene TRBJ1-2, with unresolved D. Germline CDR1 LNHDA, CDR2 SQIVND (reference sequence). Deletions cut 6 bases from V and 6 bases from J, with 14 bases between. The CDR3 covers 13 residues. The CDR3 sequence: CASRDGSEDGYTF. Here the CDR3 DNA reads TGTGCCAGTAGAGACGGAAGTGAGGATGGCTACACCTTC.